The present T cell receptor beta chain was sequenced within a study of OX40 agonist ivuxolimab in advanced cancers. Study as a whole: Treatment of patients was with ivuxolimab, an agonistic anti-OX40 (CD134) antibody. Having had anti-PD-1, anti-PD-L1 or anti-CTLA-4 therapy before was allowed, and approximately 40% had some.

This clone was seen only a few times. Its antigen remains unknown. The study's findings and limits: There was clonal expansion of CD4+ and CD8+ blood T cells by week 6 at 0.1 to 3.0 mg/kg. In the expanded peripheral T cells, antigen specificity was never determined.

V lost 0 bases, J lost 2 bases, and 8 bases lay in between. CDR1 SGDLS and CDR2 YYNGEE come from the germline V gene. The CDR3 has 14 amino acids. TCRdb keeps only in-frame clones here, not all; method: immunoSEQ multiplex PCR. The data contain approximately 61,000 clones, about 90% of them singletons. V gene TRBV9 combines with J gene TRBJ1-1, with a tentative D call TRBD1 (6 bases). This sequence originates from an adult with an advanced solid tumor such as melanoma, head and neck, liver or kidney cancer. The input for sequencing was CD4+ or CD8+ T cells sorted from blood, taken in a trial of the OX40 agonist ivuxolimab. CDR3 coding DNA: TGTGCCAGCAGCGTAGGGACAGCCAACACTGAAGCTTTCTTT. It specifies CASSVGTANTEAFF.